This is a list of T cell receptor beta chains from one sample in a study of OX40 agonist ivuxolimab in advanced cancers. The protocol was immunoSEQ multiplex PCR, while the TCRdb copy is restricted to in-frame clones and leaves out a portion. In the table there are some 58,000 clones, about 89% of which are singletons. The specimen comprised CD4+ or CD8+ T cells sorted from blood, sampled in a trial of the OX40 agonist ivuxolimab. The receptor set was obtained from an adult with an advanced solid tumor such as melanoma, head and neck, liver or kidney cancer. Both conserved end residues are part of each CDR3. D genes are given only for firm matches. Clone size is given for some rows only: seen once, a few or many times, or a class if the clone is expanded.

clone_size	v_call	d_call	cdr3_length	j_call	cdr3_nt	cdr3_aa
-	TRBV2	TRBD1	14	TRBJ2-7	TGTGCCAGCAGGGGGGACAGGTCCTCCTACGAGCAGTACTTC	CASRGDRSSYEQYF
-	TRBV28	-	16	TRBJ1-2	TGTGCCAGCAGTCCATACAGGAGCCTCAGGAACTATGGCTACACCTTC	CASSPYRSLRNYGYTF
-	TRBV28	TRBD1	16	TRBJ1-5	TGTGCCAGCAGTCCGCAGACAGGGGGGAGCAATCAGCCCCAGCATTTT	CASSPQTGGSNQPQHF
once	TRBV12-1	-	14	TRBJ2-3	TGTGCCAGCAGCCCGGGGACAGGGACAGATACGCAGTATTTT	CASSPGTGTDTQYF
-	TRBV30	-	14	TRBJ1-4	TGTGCCTGGAGTTCGCGAGCAACTAATGAAAAACTGTTTTTT	CAWSSRATNEKLFF
-	TRBV16	-	15	TRBJ2-7	TGTGCCAGCAGCCAACGCTCAGGACAGAACTACGAGCAGTACTTC	CASSQRSGQNYEQYF
once	TRBV21-1	-	18	TRBJ2-1	TGTGCCAGCAGCCCAAATGGTCGGGGCATCCTTTATTACAATGAGCAGTTCTTC	CASSPNGRGILYYNEQFF
-	TRBV7-8	TRBD1	16	TRBJ2-3	TGTGCCAGCAGCAGAGGGACAGCGCTAACCCTAGATACGCAGTATTTT	CASSRGTALTLDTQYF
-	TRBV6-1	-	14	TRBJ2-3	TGTGCCAGCAGCCGGGGGGCCCCGACAGATACGCAGTATTTT	CASSRGAPTDTQYF
-	TRBV28	-	13	TRBJ1-2	TGTGCCAGCAGTTACCCCACCTCCTATGGCTACACCTTC	CASSYPTSYGYTF
-	TRBV11-2	-	15	TRBJ2-5	TGTGCCAGCAGCTCCCCGGCCGTGAACAGGGAGACCCAGTACTTC	CASSSPAVNRETQYF
-	TRBV10-1	-	12	TRBJ2-3	TGCGCCAGCAGCCCCTTGGGGGAGGCGCAGTATTTT	CASSPLGEAQYF
-	TRBV7-2	-	16	TRBJ1-3	TGTGCCAGCAGCTTACTCGGGTTGGGAATGGGAAACACCATATATTTT	CASSLLGLGMGNTIYF
-	TRBV19	-	15	TRBJ1-2	TGTGCCAGTACCTACACTACCCTGGGTGGCTATGGCTACACCTTC	CASTYTTLGGYGYTF
-	TRBV18	-	17	TRBJ1-4	TGTGCCAGCTCACCGACCTCGGGGGTAGGTTCCGGGGAAAAACTGTTTTTT	CASSPTSGVGSGEKLFF
-	TRBV5-4	-	15	TRBJ1-2	TGTGCCAGCAGCTCGGACGGAAGTGGGTTGCGTGGCTACACCTTC	CASSSDGSGLRGYTF
-	TRBV5-1	-	12	TRBJ2-1	TGCGCCAGCAGCATACAGGGCTATGAGCAGTTCTTC	CASSIQGYEQFF
-	TRBV2	TRBD2	14	TRBJ2-3	TGTGCCAGCAGATTAGCGGGGAGCACAGATACGCAGTATTTT	CASRLAGSTDTQYF
once	TRBV4-1	-	17	TRBJ2-1	TGCGCCAGCAGCCAACCTCCAGTGGACAGATTCTACAATGAGCAGTTCTTC	CASSQPPVDRFYNEQFF
once	TRBV28	TRBD1	12	TRBJ1-5	TGTGCCAGCAACGACAGGGCAGGGCCCCAGCATTTT	CASNDRAGPQHF
-	TRBV6-1	-	15	TRBJ2-7	TGTGCCAGCAGTGACGGTTCGACTACTCGAGCACGGCAGTACTTC	CASSDGSTTRARQYF
-	TRBV19	-	15	TRBJ1-1	TGTGCCAGTAGTATATCTTACGAGATGAACACTGAAGCTTTCTTT	CASSISYEMNTEAFF
-	TRBV7-6	TRBD1	14	TRBJ2-7	TGTGCCAGCAGGAAGGGACAGGGTTTCGACGAGCAGTACTTC	CASRKGQGFDEQYF
-	TRBV19	-	13	TRBJ2-7	TGTGCCAGTAGCCTACAGGGAACCTACGAGCAGTACTTC	CASSLQGTYEQYF
-	TRBV4-2	TRBD1	15	TRBJ1-2	TGTGCCAGCAGCCAAGGCATGGACAGGGGTGATGGCTACACCTTC	CASSQGMDRGDGYTF
-	TRBV30	TRBD2	15	TRBJ2-7	TGTGCCTGGAGTGTAGACGGGAGGGCCAAAAGCGAGCAGTACTTC	CAWSVDGRAKSEQYF
-	TRBV7-9	TRBD2	18	TRBJ2-1	TGTGCCAGCAGCTCTAACAATCGACTAGCGGGAATCTACAATGAGCAGTTCTTC	CASSSNNRLAGIYNEQFF
-	TRBV5-6	TRBD2	15	TRBJ2-1	TGTGCCAGCAGCTTGGGGGCTAGCGGTATGAATGAGCAGTTCTTC	CASSLGASGMNEQFF
once	TRBV5-1	TRBD1	15	TRBJ1-4	TGCGCCAGCAGCTTGGCCGGGACAGGTTGGGAAAAACTGTTTTTT	CASSLAGTGWEKLFF
-	TRBV29-1	TRBD1	13	TRBJ1-4	TGCAGCGCATCGGGACAGGGTCAAGAAAAACTGTTTTTT	CSASGQGQEKLFF
-	TRBV5-6	TRBD2	16	TRBJ2-1	TGTGCCAGCAGTCCGGAGGAGCGGGGCTCCTACAATGAGCAGTTCTTC	CASSPEERGSYNEQFF
-	TRBV14	-	16	TRBJ2-1	TGTGCCAGCAGCCACCTCCGGGACTTAGGGTACAATGAGCAGTTCTTC	CASSHLRDLGYNEQFF
-	TRBV4-1	TRBD1	15	TRBJ1-1	TGCGCCAGCAGCCAATCGGACAGGGACCACACTGAAGCTTTCTTT	CASSQSDRDHTEAFF